This T cell receptor (beta chain) is drawn from a study of shared clonotypes between healthy human individuals. At the level of the study: CD8 memory received one plate per donor, CD8 naive two, CD4 memory three and CD4 naive three. Findings and caveats of the study: About 5% of naive CD4 clonotypes were shared across several donors.

This clone has only one observation. Its antigen is still unknown. This table comes from immunoSEQ multiplex PCR, and its TCRdb copy is limited to in-frame clones, with some not included. The sample includes roughly 2 million clones, roughly 95% seen only once; the top ten take 0.1% to 0.15%. With 4 bases clipped from V and 2 bases from J, the junction kept 9 bases outside the gene matches. Germline V gene data show CDR1 as MGHRA and CDR2 as YSYEKL. The CDR3 is 16 residues long. The receptor was derived from a man between 18 and 35 years old in good health. The sample was naive CD4+ T cells sorted from blood. Noted subset: CD45RA+ positively selected. The chain has TRBV4-1 and TRBJ2-5; TRBD1 matches 8 bases. The CDR3: CASSPGQGKVQETQYF. For the CDR3, the DNA is TGCGCCAGCAGCCCCGGACAGGGTAAGGTTCAAGAGACCCAGTACTTC.